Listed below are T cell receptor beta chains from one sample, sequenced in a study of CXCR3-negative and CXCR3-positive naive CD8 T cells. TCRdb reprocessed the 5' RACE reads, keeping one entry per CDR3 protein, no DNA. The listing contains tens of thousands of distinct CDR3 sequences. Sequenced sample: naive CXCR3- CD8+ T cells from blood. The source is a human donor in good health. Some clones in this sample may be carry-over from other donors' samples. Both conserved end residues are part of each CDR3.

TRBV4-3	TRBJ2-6	CASSFRTGGTGANVLTF
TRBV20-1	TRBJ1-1	CSARDPGRGDTEAFF
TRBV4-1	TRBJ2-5	CASSQEAGGWETQYF
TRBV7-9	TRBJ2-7	CASSATRTTSGGLAYEQYF
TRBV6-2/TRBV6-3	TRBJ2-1	CASSTPLAGGPNEQFF
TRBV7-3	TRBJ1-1	CASSPGQGAEAFF
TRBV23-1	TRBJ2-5	CASRRGRQETQYF
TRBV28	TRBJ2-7	CASSIRQGAYEQYF
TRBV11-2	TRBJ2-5	CASTQEPGQQETQYF
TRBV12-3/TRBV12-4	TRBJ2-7	CASSLTSGGAREQYF
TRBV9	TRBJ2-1	CASSVKSGAFSYNEQFF
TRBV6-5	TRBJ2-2	CASQPGVERITGELFF
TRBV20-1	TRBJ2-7	CSARFAGADSYEQYF
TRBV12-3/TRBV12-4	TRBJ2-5	CASSFLAGGQETQYF
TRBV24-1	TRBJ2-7	CATSDFNEQYF
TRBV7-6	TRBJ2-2	CASSQAPGQGDTGELFF
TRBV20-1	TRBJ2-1	CSARTADYNEQFF
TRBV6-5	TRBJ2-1	CASSYGGPYNEQFF
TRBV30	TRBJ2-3	CAWSFSGSTDTQYF
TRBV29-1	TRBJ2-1	CSGGDSGAYNEQFF
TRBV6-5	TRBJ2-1	CASSYSLLDEQFF
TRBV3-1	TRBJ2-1	CASSPYTSGGGDEQFF